The 6 T cell receptor beta chains in this list originate from one sample, sequenced in a study of CD8 T cells in Susac syndrome. RNA was extracted with the RNeasy kit, and a quantity of about 0.45 to 1 ug was reverse transcribed using random hexamers. TCRdb independently ran MiXCR on the immunoSEQ multiplex PCR reads; one entry per CDR3 protein. This table holds tens of thousands of distinct CDR3 sequences, 85% to 95% found once. The sample was CD8+ T cells from PBMCs. The source is a human donor with Susac syndrome.

This chain uses TRBV29-1 with TRBJ2-2; possibly TRBD1 for D (6 bases). Germline assignment: CDR1 SQVTM and CDR2 ANQGSEA. V lost 7 bases and J 1 base, leaving 10 bases between the germline ends. The CDR3 is made up of 13 amino acids. The CDR3 DNA is TGCAGCGCCACGGGACAGAACACCGGGGAGCTGTTTTTT. Amino acid sequence: CSATGQNTGELFF.

The chain couples TRBV5-4 to TRBJ1-3; TRBD1 matches at 10 bases. V gave up 4 bases and J gave up 4 bases; unmatched junction bases: 5. Germline lookup yields CDR1 SGHNT and CDR2 YYREEE (reference sequence). This CDR3 has 15 residues. CDR3 amino acids: CASSVGTGAGNTIYF. The CDR3 coding sequence is TGTGCCAGCAGCGTCGGGACAGGGGCGGGAAACACCATATATTTT.

The chain carries TRBV27 and TRBJ1-1; D is undetermined. With 4 bases removed from V and 4 bases from J, the gap between germline ends came to 16 bases. Looked up from germline, CDR1 is MNHEY and CDR2 is SMNVEV (reference sequence). The CDR3 is made up of 15 amino acids. The CDR3 is CASSSRVGLGTEAFF. CDR3 sequence (DNA): TGTGCCAGCAGTTCACGGGTTGGTCTGGGCACTGAAGCTTTCTTT.

The genes are TRBV5-6 and TRBJ1-4; a possible D gene is TRBD1 (5 bases). V lost 5 bases and J 15 bases, leaving 23 bases between the germline ends. CDR1 and CDR2 from the germline V gene are SGHDT and YYEEEE. This CDR3 spans 14 amino acids. The CDR3 DNA follows: TGTGCCAGCAGTCGATCAGCAGGGCCCTTGAGGATGTTTTTT. Its protein product is CASSRSAGPLRMFF.

The CDR3 region has the DNA TGTGCCACTAACGCAGGGACGGACAATGAGCAGTTCTTC. The encoded protein is CATNAGTDNEQFF. V usage is TRBV27 and J usage is TRBJ2-1, with D possibly called TRBD1 or TRBD2 (5 bases each). The CDR3 runs 13 residues. Germline V gene sequence: CDR1 MNHEY, CDR2 SMNVEV (reference sequence). Trimming removed 10 bases from V and 5 bases from J, with 15 bases in between.

The chain links TRBV5-6 to TRBJ2-5; 14 nucleotides line up with TRBD2. V dropped 4 bases and J dropped 4; count of bases not matched to a gene: 9. This CDR3 comprises 17 residues. Germline values: CDR1 SGHDT, CDR2 YYEEEE. The CDR3, as DNA: TGTGCCAGCAGCCCCGGGACTAGCGGGAGTCATCGAGAGACCCAGTACTTC. Translation: CASSPGTSGSHRETQYF.